The 23 T cell receptor beta chains below all came from one sample that was sequenced in a study of PD-1 blockade in classical Hodgkin lymphoma. Time point: cycle 4 day 1 (C4D1), after more than five weeks of nivolumab. Each patient's relapse followed autologous stem cell transplantation, and brentuximab vedotin exposure varied. TCRdb's copy holds only in-frame clones and misses some; the assay was immunoSEQ multiplex PCR. The table has under 30,000 clones, around 84% seen once. Here the sequenced sample was peripheral blood mononuclear cells (PBMCs), taken before the fourth cycle of nivolumab. Receptors originate from a human donor with classical Hodgkin lymphoma.

V gene TRBV11-2 combines with J gene TRBJ2-1; D is possibly TRBD2 (6 bases). The CDR3 loop spans 15 amino acids. The V end was cut by 4 bases, the J end by 3 bases, with 13 bases between. Germline V lookup: CDR1 SGHAT, CDR2 FQNNGV. CDR3 nucleotide sequence: TGTGCCAGCAGCTGGGGACTGAGGGGCTACAATGAGCAGTTCTTC. Translation: CASSWGLRGYNEQFF. Full variable domain (rest looked up from reference TRBV11-2 and TRBJ2-1): EAGVAQSPRYKIIEKRQSVAFWCNPISGHATLYWYQQILGQGPKLLIQFQNNGVVDDSQLPKDRFSAERLKGVDSTLKIQPAKLEDSAVYLCASSWGLRGYNEQFFGPGTRLTVL.

The V call is TRBV7-2, the J call TRBJ2-1; 8 bases match TRBD2. CDR1 and CDR2 from the germline V gene are SGHTA and FQGNSA. There are 17 residues in the CDR3. J was trimmed by 0 bases and V by 0 bases; bases with no gene match: 4. CDR3 region: CASSLAGLASSYNEQFF. The CDR3 DNA is TGTGCCAGCAGCTTAGCCGGACTAGCCAGCTCCTACAATGAGCAGTTCTTC.

CDR3 in amino acids: CAWSAGQTGGYTF. In nucleotides, the CDR3 is TGTGCCTGGAGTGCGGGACAGACGGGTGGCTACACCTTC. The V call is TRBV30, the J call TRBJ1-2; 7 bases match TRBD1. The junction had 6 bases not matched to a gene; V was cut back by 1 base and J by 7 bases. Looked up from germline, CDR1 is GTSNPN and CDR2 is SVGIG (reference sequence). The CDR3 runs to 13 residues.

The chain has TRBV6-1 and TRBJ1-4; D perhaps matches TRBD1 (6 bases). The CDR3 extends over 13 amino acids. Trimming cost V 6 bases and J 7 bases, with 12 bases left between them. The germline CDR1 and CDR2 sequences are MNHNS and SASEGT. This CDR3 is CASRRGRIEKLFF. The CDR3 region has the DNA TGTGCCAGCAGAAGGGGGAGGATTGAAAAACTGTTTTTT.

CDR3 region: CASSRQGVVYGYTF. In DNA form, the CDR3 reads TGTGCCAGCAGTAGACAGGGGGTTGTCTATGGCTACACCTTC. The chain combines TRBV2 with TRBJ1-2, with 9 bases aligning to TRBD1. V lost 5 bases and J lost 4; bases outside the gene matches: 5. The CDR3 length is 14 residues. From germline, CDR1 is SNHLY and CDR2 FYNNEI.

The chain employs TRBV9 and TRBJ1-6; D perhaps matches TRBD1 (5 bases). Germline assignment: CDR1 SGDLS and CDR2 YYNGEE. The CDR3 extends over 14 amino acids. V dropped 1 base and J dropped 7 bases, with 9 bases sitting between them. The CDR3 coding sequence is TGTGCCAGCAGCGTAAACGACAGAAATTCACCCCTCCACTTT. Translated: CASSVNDRNSPLHF.

This clone was recorded only once. The chain couples TRBV14 to TRBJ1-1, with 10 bases identical to TRBD1. This CDR3 comprises 16 residues. Germline CDR1 SGHDN, CDR2 FVKESK. V dropped 2 bases and J dropped 5; count of bases not matched to a gene: 8. In DNA, the CDR3 is TGTGCCAGCAGCCAATCGGGGACAGGGGTGAGGACTGAAGCTTTCTTT. As protein: CASSQSGTGVRTEAFF. Full variable domain (remainder filled in from reference TRBV14 and TRBJ1-1): EAGVTQFPSHSVIEKGQTVTLRCDPISGHDNLYWYRRVMGKEIKFLLHFVKESKQDESGMPNNRFLAERTGGTYSTLKVQPAELEDSGVYFCASSQSGTGVRTEAFFGQGTRLTVV.

The chain has TRBV4-3 and TRBJ1-6; D gene unclear. The V end lost 2 bases, the J end lost 4 bases, and 15 bases lay between the germline ends. This CDR3 has 17 amino acids. Germline V gene data show CDR1 as LGHNA and CDR2 as YSLEER. The CDR3 sequence: CASSQPRGEGYNSPLHF. As DNA, the CDR3 is TGCGCCAGCAGCCAACCTCGGGGAGAGGGTTATAATTCACCCCTCCACTTT.

This clone was recorded once. This chain connects TRBV19 to TRBJ2-2, with D perhaps matching TRBD1 (6 bases). Germline V CDR1 and CDR2: LNHDA, SQIVND (reference sequence). This CDR3 has 14 amino acids. V lost 8 bases, J lost 1 base, and 11 bases lay in between. CDR3 sequence: CASERGWNTGELFF. The CDR3 bases are TGTGCCAGTGAAAGGGGGTGGAACACCGGGGAGCTGTTTTTT.

The V and J genes are TRBV4-3 and TRBJ1-5; TRBD1 aligns across 7 bases. The CDR3 contains 17 residues. With V trimmed by 0 bases and J by 2 bases, 7 bases remained unmatched. CDR1 LGHNA and CDR2 YSLEER come from the germline V gene. This CDR3 is CASSQDSGGVGNQPQHF. The CDR3, as DNA: TGCGCCAGCAGCCAAGATTCAGGGGGAGTAGGCAATCAGCCCCAGCATTTT.

V gene TRBV5-1 combines with J gene TRBJ1-1; 9 bases are shared with TRBD1. Germline CDR1 and CDR2: SGHRS and YFSETQ. Trimming took 3 bases from V and 1 from J; bases not matched to a gene: 4. The CDR3 runs 15 residues. DNA of the CDR3: TGCGCCAGCAGCTCACTGACAGGGGGGAACACTGAAGCTTTCTTT. Protein: CASSSLTGGNTEAFF. Complete variable domain (other parts from reference TRBV5-1 and TRBJ1-1): KAGVTQTPRYLIKTRGQQVTLSCSPISGHRSVSWYQQTPGQGLQFLFEYFSETQRNKGNFPGRFSGRQFSNSRSEMNVSTLELGDSALYLCASSSLTGGNTEAFFGQGTRLTVV.

The J gene is TRBJ2-6, the V gene TRBV28, with 7 bases matching TRBD1. Germline assignment: CDR1 MDHEN and CDR2 SYDVKM. With 6 bases clipped from V and 0 bases from J, the junction kept 8 bases outside the gene matches. This CDR3 spans 17 amino acids. This CDR3 is CASRGDREDSGANVLTF. The CDR3 coding sequence is TGTGCCAGCAGGGGAGACAGGGAAGACTCTGGGGCCAACGTCCTGACTTTC.

The CDR3 DNA reads TGCAGCGTGCGGACAGGGCGCGGGAATTCACCCCTCCACTTT. This codes for CSVRTGRGNSPLHF. The chain links TRBV29-1 to TRBJ1-6, with 8 bases that match TRBD1. From germline, CDR1 is SQVTM and CDR2 ANQGSEA. This CDR3 spans 14 amino acids. With V trimmed by 6 bases and J by 7 bases, 8 bases remained unmatched.

This clone occurred once. The rearrangement uses TRBV7-8 and TRBJ1-1; possibly TRBD1 for D (5 bases). The CDR3 is made up of 16 amino acids. V was pared by 1 base and J by 1 base, with 13 bases between. The germline V gene has CDR1 SGHVS and CDR2 FQNEAQ. The CDR3 region has the DNA TGTGCCAGCAGCTTAGGCATCCAGGGACCGAACACTGAAGCTTTCTTT. Its protein is CASSLGIQGPNTEAFF.

As concerns this clone: Because the CDR3 is missing its conserved closing phenylalanine or tryptophan, this is likely a read error. The chain is built from TRBV25-1 and TRBJ1-2; 7 positions agree with TRBD1. This CDR3 region has 16 residues. CDR1 MGHDK and CDR2 SYGVNS come from the germline V gene. The V and J ends lost 5 bases and 8 bases, in that order; junction bases with no gene match: 17. CDR3 residues: CASSRDRTGLSRGYTS. CDR3 coding DNA: TGTGCCAGCAGTCGGGATCGGACAGGACTTTCTCGAGGCTACACCTCC.

The CDR3 DNA is TGTGCCAGCAGCTACGGACTTCAGCCCCAGCATTTT. It encodes CASSYGLQPQHF. The J gene is TRBJ1-5, the V gene TRBV7-9, with D unresolved. Between the trimmed V and J ends, which lost 4 bases and 6 bases, there was a span of 7 bases. The CDR3 extends over 12 amino acids. Germline V gene data show CDR1 as SEHNR and CDR2 as FQNEAQ (reference sequence).

The chain links TRBV4-1 to TRBJ2-1, with 9 bases aligning to TRBD2. Germline CDR1 reads MGHRA; CDR2 reads YSYEKL. This CDR3 spans 18 amino acids. The V and J ends lost 0 bases and 2 bases, in that order; junction bases with no gene match: 8. This CDR3 is CASSQDKIVAGAYNEQFF. The CDR3 nucleotides read TGCGCCAGCAGCCAAGATAAGATTGTAGCGGGAGCCTACAATGAGCAGTTCTTC.

The chain couples TRBV7-2 to TRBJ1-1, with D perhaps matching TRBD1 (5 bases). The CDR3 is 12 residues long. Germline V gives CDR1 SGHTA, CDR2 FQGNSA. V was shortened by 5 bases and J by 1 base, with 5 bases between the two germline ends. The CDR3 loop is CASSDRNTEAFF. CDR3 sequence (DNA): TGTGCCAGCAGCGACAGGAACACTGAAGCTTTCTTT.

The chain joins TRBV5-6 to TRBJ2-2; D is ambiguous. Germline CDR1 SGHDT, CDR2 YYEEEE. V lost 0 bases to trimming and J lost 1 base, with 4 bases between them. CDR3 length: 14 residues. The CDR3 DNA sequence: TGTGCCAGCAGCTTGGGGCGGAACACCGGGGAGCTGTTTTTT. It translates to CASSLGRNTGELFF.

This clone occurred a few times. The chain is built from TRBV21-1 and TRBJ2-3; TRBD2 is taken as the D call from the table, unchecked against the DNA. TRBV21-1 is shown as a pseudogene. The CDR3 length is 17 residues. This CDR3 is CASRNPSGTHEEDTQYF. CDR3 coding DNA: TGTGCCAGCCGCAACCCTTCCGGGACTCATGAGGAAGATACGCAGTATTTT.

This clone has just one count. The V gene is TRBV5-1, the J gene TRBJ2-3; maybe TRBD2 (6 bases). The CDR3 contains 13 residues. CDR1 and CDR2 from the germline V gene are SGHRS and YFSETQ. V gave up 4 bases and J gave up 4 bases, with 10 bases separating them. CDR3 sequence reads: CASSLGSADTQYF. As DNA, the CDR3 is TGCGCCAGCAGCCTCGGGAGCGCAGATACGCAGTATTTT.

The V gene is TRBV6-5, the J gene TRBJ1-1; D gene uncertain. V lost 0 bases, J lost 3 bases, and 5 bases lay in between. Germline loops: CDR1 MNHEY, CDR2 SVGAGI. CDR3 length equals 13 residues. Written as DNA, the CDR3 is TGTGCCAGCAGTTACTCGGATCACACTGAAGCTTTCTTT. Translating gives CASSYSDHTEAFF.

J is TRBJ2-7 and V is TRBV10-1; 8 nucleotides match TRBD1. V shed 7 bases and J 3 bases; nucleotides not matched to a gene: 20. Germline CDR1 WNHNN, CDR2 SYGVQD (reference sequence). The CDR3 covers 18 residues. CDR3 sequence (DNA): TGCGCCAGCACCCTGACAGGGGCAACCGGCTGGGGTGGCTACGAGCAGTACTTC. It codes for CASTLTGATGWGGYEQYF.